The clone carrying this T cell receptor beta chain was picked up many times. The antigen is not known. Construction of TCR beta libraries relied on iRepertoire HTBI primers and on Arm-PCR targeting CDR3 regions. TCRdb reprocessed the multiplex PCR reads with MiXCR, giving one entry per CDR3 protein. Of about 240,000 distinct CDR3 sequences listed, about 19% are singletons. The sample comes from a study of regulatory T cells in long-lasting Graves disease. Findings of the study overall: Analysis covered peripheral blood alone, not thyroid tissue. Persistent disease favored TRBV28, TRBJ1-2 and TRBJ2-5.

Time point indicated: newly diagnosed GD, antithyroid drugs for less than 3 months. With RNA extracted from PBMCs as input, the TCR library was made. An endocrinology department in Xi'an, China, recruited the patients. The V gene lost 2 bases and the J gene lost 7 bases, with 17 bases spanning the gap. The germline gives CDR1 KGHDR, CDR2 SFDVKD. This CDR3 has 16 amino acids. The chain carries TRBV24-1 and TRBJ2-1; D call uncertain. The sample consisted of peripheral blood mononuclear cells (PBMCs), taken at new diagnosis, from a patient treated with antithyroid drugs. The clonotype comes from a female donor with Graves disease. In nucleotides, the CDR3 is TGTGCCACCAGTGATTCAGGTGGTGGGAATCGGAATGAGCAGTTCTTC. It yields the protein CATSDSGGGNRNEQFF.